One sample yielded the 8 T cell receptor beta chains listed below, sequenced in a study of T cell changes during pregnancy in multiple sclerosis. Only in-frame clones appear in the TCRdb table, and some are missing; sequencing was by immunoSEQ multiplex PCR. Among 46,000 or so clones listed, roughly 93% were seen once. Sequencing was performed on CD8+ T cells from peripheral blood mononuclear cells, taken after pregnancy. The receptors originated from a female donor with multiple sclerosis, enrolled in a pregnancy study.

J is TRBJ2-2 and V is TRBV4-3, with D perhaps matching TRBD1 (5 bases). The CDR3 sequence is 17 residues long. Germline assignment: CDR1 LGHNA and CDR2 YSLEER. The V gene lost 0 bases and the J gene lost 5 bases, with 16 bases spanning the gap. The chain's CDR3 is CASSQDSQGPWTGELFF. In DNA, the CDR3 is TGCGCCAGCAGCCAAGATTCCCAGGGCCCGTGGACCGGGGAGCTGTTTTTT.

The chain carries TRBV7-9 and TRBJ2-7; 11 bases match TRBD2. With V trimmed by 7 bases and J by 6 bases, 11 bases remained unmatched. Germline V gene data show CDR1 as SEHNR and CDR2 as FQNEAQ (reference sequence). CDR3 length equals 15 residues. Written as DNA, the CDR3 is TGTGCCAGCAATCTAGCGGGGGGCCCAGGGATCGAGCAGTACTTC. It specifies CASNLAGGPGIEQYF.

This chain links TRBV7-8 with TRBJ1-3; the D is unclear. This CDR3 is 14 amino acids long. V shed 1 base and J shed 0 bases, with 4 bases lying between them. CDR1 SGHVS and CDR2 FQNEAQ come from the germline V gene. CDR3 coding DNA: TGTGCCAGCAGCTTAGACTACTCTGGAAACACCATATATTTT. Its protein product is CASSLDYSGNTIYF.

The chain couples TRBV9 to TRBJ2-3; possibly TRBD1 for D (6 bases). This CDR3 spans 17 amino acids. V lost 4 bases and J 4 bases, leaving 22 bases between the germline ends. Germline lookup yields CDR1 SGDLS and CDR2 YYNGEE. The CDR3 loop is CASSSLQGSNVPDTQYF. DNA for the CDR3: TGTGCCAGCAGCTCACTTCAGGGGAGCAATGTCCCAGATACGCAGTATTTT. The entire variable domain, with the rest obtained from reference TRBV9 and TRBJ2-3, is as follows: DSGVTQTPKHLITATGQRVTLRCSPRSGDLSVYWYQQSLDQGLQFLIQYYNGEERAKGNILERFSAQQFPDLHSELNLSSLELGDSALYFCASSSLQGSNVPDTQYFGPGTRLTVL.

The chain employs TRBV5-5 and TRBJ1-2; TRBD1 agrees at 10 bases. The CDR3 consists of 14 residues. Germline V lookup: CDR1 SGHKS, CDR2 YYEKEE (reference sequence). Losses at the gene ends were 4 bases for V and 7 bases for J; bases not matched to a gene: 7. This CDR3 is CASSPSTGGVGYTF. CDR3 nucleotide sequence: TGTGCCAGCAGCCCGTCGACAGGGGGCGTTGGCTACACCTTC.

This rearrangement joins TRBV27 to TRBJ2-1, with D tentatively TRBD2 (7 bases). The CDR3 totals 16 residues. The V end lost 0 bases, the J end lost 4 bases, and 13 bases lay between the germline ends. CDR1 and CDR2 (germline): MNHEY, SMNVEV (reference sequence). The CDR3 here is CASSLSSGEGYNEQFF. CDR3 nucleotide sequence: TGTGCCAGCAGTTTATCCTCAGGGGAGGGTTACAATGAGCAGTTCTTC.

The J gene is TRBJ2-3, the V gene TRBV2; TRBD2 agrees at 10 bases. Germline-derived CDR1 and CDR2 are SNHLY and FYNNEI. The CDR3 sequence is 15 residues long. Trimming at V came to 9 bases and at J to 4 bases, leaving 10 bases not matched to a gene. This CDR3 is CASGLADINPDTQYF. The CDR3 DNA sequence: TGTGCCAGTGGACTAGCGGACATCAACCCAGATACGCAGTATTTT.

The gene calls are TRBV5-1 and TRBJ2-7; 12 nucleotides align to TRBD1. The germline CDR1 and CDR2 sequences are SGHRS and YFSETQ. The CDR3 is 17 amino acids. The V and J ends lost 2 bases and 3 bases, in that order; junction bases with no gene match: 9. This CDR3 reads CASSFLGTGGLSYEQYF. CDR3 DNA: TGCGCCAGCAGCTTCCTGGGGACAGGGGGCTTAAGCTACGAGCAGTACTTC.